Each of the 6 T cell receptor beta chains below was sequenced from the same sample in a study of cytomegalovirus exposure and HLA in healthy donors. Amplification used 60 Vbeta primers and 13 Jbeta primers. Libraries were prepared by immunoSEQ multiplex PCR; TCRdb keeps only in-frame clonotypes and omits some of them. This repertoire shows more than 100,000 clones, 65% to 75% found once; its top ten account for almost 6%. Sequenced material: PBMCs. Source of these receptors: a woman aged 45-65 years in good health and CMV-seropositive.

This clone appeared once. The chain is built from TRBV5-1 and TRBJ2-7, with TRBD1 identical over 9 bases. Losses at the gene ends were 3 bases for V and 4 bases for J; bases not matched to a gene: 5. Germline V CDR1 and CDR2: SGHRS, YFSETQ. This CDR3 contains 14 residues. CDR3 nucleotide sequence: TGCGCCAGCAGCTCGCCGGGACAGGGTTACGAGCAGTACTTC. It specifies CASSSPGQGYEQYF.

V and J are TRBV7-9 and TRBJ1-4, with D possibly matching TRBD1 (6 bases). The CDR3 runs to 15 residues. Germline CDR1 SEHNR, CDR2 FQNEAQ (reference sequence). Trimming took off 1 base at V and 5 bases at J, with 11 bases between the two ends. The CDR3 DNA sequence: TGTGCCAGCAGCTTAGAGGCAGGGGAAAATGAAAAACTGTTTTTT. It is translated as CASSLEAGENEKLFF.

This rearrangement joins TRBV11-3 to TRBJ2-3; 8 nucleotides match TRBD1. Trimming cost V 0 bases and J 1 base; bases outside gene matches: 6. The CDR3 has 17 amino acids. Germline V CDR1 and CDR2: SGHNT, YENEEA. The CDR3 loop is CASSLDSGGQGTDTQYF. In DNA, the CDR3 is TGTGCCAGCAGCTTAGATAGTGGGGGACAGGGCACAGATACGCAGTATTTT.

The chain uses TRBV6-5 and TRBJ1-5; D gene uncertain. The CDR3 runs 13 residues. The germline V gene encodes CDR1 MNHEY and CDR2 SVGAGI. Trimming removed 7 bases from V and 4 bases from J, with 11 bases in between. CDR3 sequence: CASTPGRNQPQHF. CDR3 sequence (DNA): TGTGCCAGCACACCCGGGAGGAATCAGCCCCAGCATTTT.

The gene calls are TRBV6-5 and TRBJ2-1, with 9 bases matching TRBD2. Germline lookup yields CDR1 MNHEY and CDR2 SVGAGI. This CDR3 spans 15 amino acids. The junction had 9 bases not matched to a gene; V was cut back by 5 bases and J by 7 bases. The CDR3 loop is CASSGRGGAPNEQFF. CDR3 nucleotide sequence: TGTGCCAGCAGTGGACGCGGGGGGGCCCCGAATGAGCAGTTCTTC.

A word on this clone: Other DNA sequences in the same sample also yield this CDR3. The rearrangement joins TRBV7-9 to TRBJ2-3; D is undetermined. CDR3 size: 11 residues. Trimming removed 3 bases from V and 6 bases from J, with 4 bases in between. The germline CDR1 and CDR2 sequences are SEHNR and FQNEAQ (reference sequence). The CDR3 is CASSFSDTQYF. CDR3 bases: TGTGCCAGCAGCTTTTCGGATACGCAGTATTTT.